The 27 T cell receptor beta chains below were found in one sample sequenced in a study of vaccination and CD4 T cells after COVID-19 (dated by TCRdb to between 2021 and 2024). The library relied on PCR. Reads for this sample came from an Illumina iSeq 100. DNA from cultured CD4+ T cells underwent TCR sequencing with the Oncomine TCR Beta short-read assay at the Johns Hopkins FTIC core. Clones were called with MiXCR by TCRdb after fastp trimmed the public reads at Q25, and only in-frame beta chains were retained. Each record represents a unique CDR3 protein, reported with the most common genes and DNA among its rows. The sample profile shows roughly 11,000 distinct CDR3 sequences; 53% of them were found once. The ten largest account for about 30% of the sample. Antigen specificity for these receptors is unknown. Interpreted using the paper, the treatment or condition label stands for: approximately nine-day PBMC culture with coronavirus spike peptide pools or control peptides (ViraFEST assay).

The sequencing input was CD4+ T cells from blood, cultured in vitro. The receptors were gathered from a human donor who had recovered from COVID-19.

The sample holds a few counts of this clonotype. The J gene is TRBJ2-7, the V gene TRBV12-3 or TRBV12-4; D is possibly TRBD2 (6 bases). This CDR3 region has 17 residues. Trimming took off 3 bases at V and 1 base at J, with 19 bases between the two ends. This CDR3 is CASSFITGEGTSYEQYF. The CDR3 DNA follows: TGTGCCAGCAGTTTCATAACGGGGGAAGGGACTTCCTACGAGCAGTACTTC.

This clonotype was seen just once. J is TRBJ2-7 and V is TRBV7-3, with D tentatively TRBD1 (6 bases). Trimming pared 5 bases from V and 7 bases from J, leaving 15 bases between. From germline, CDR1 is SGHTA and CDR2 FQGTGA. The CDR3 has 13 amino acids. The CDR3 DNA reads TGTGCCAGCAGCCGGGACGGCACAGGGGAGCAGTACTTC. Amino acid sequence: CASSRDGTGEQYF. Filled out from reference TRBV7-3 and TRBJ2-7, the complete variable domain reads GAGVSQTPSNKVTEKGKYVELRCDPISGHTALYWYRQSLGQGPEFLIYFQGTGAADDSGLPNDRFFAVRPEGSVSTLKIQRTERGDSAVYLCASSRDGTGEQYFGPGTRLTVT.

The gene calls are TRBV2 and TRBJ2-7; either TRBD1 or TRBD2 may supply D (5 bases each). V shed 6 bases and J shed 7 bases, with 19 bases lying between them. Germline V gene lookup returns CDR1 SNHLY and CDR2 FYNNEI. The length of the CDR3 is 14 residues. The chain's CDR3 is CASSALGAGREQYF. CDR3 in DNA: TGTGCCAGCAGCGCCCTCGGGGCCGGGCGGGAGCAGTACTTC.

The CDR3, as DNA: TGCGCCAGCAGTGACCGGTGGATGAACACTGAAGCTTTCTTT. It yields the protein CASSDRWMNTEAFF. V usage is TRBV10-2 and J usage is TRBJ1-1; D unresolved. The V end lost 3 bases, the J end lost 0 bases, and 8 bases lay between the germline ends. This CDR3 is 14 amino acids long. The germline CDR1 and CDR2 sequences are WSHSY and SAAADI.

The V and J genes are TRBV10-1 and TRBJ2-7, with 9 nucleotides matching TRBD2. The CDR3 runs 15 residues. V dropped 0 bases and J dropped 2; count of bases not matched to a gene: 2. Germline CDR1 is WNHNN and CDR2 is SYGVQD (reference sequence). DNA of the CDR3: TGCGCCAGCAGTGAGTCCGGCGGGAGGGCCTACGAGCAGTACTTC. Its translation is CASSESGGRAYEQYF.

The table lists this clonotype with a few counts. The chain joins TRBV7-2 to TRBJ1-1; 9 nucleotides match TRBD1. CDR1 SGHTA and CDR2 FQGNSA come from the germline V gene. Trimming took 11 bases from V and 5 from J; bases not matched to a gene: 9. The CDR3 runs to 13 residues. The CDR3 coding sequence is TGTGCCGGAAAACAGGGGGCTCTAACTGAAGCTTTCTTT. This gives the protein CAGKQGALTEAFF. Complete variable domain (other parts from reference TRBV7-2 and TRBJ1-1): GAGVSQSPSNKVTEKGKDVELRCDPISGHTALYWYRQSLGQGLEFLIYFQGNSAPDKSGLPSDRFSAERTGGSVSTLTIQRTQQEDSAVYLCAGKQGALTEAFFGQGTRLTVV.

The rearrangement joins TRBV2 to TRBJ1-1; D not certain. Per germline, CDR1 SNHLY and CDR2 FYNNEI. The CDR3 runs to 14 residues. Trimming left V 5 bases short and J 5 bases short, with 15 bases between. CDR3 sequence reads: CASSPGLGVTEAFF. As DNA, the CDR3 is TGTGCCAGCAGTCCTGGACTCGGGGTAACTGAAGCTTTCTTT.

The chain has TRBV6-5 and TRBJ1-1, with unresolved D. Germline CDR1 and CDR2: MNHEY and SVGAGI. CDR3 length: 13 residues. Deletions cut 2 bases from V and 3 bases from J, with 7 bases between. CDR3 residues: CASSYRQDTEAFF. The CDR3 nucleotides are TGTGCCAGCAGTTACAGGCAAGACACTGAAGCTTTCTTT.

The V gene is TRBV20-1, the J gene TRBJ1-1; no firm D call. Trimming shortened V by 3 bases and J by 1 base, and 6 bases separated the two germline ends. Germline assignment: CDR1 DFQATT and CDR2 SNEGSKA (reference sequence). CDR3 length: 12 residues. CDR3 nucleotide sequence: TGCAGTGCTAGTTCCCCGAACACTGAAGCTTTCTTT. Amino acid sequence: CSASSPNTEAFF.

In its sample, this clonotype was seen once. The CDR3 DNA reads as TGTGCCAGTAGTATACAACGGACAAACTATGGCTACACCTTC. Protein: CASSIQRTNYGYTF. The J gene is TRBJ1-2, the V gene TRBV19; D might be TRBD1 (5 bases). This CDR3 is 14 amino acids long. V lost 2 bases to trimming and J lost 2 bases, with 9 bases between them. Germline V CDR1 and CDR2: LNHDA, SQIVND (reference sequence).

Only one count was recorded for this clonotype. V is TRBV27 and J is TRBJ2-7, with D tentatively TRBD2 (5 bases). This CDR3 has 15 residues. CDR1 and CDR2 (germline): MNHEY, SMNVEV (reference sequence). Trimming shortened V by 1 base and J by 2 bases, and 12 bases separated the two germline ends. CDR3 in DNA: TGTGCCAGCAGTTTATTTGGCTCCGGGACCTACGAGCAGTACTTC. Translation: CASSLFGSGTYEQYF.

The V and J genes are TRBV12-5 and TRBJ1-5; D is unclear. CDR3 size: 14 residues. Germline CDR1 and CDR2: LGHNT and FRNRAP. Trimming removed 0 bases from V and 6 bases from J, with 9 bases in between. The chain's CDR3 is CASGLVPTSQPQHF. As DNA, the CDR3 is TGTGCTAGTGGTTTGGTACCCACAAGTCAGCCCCAGCATTTT.

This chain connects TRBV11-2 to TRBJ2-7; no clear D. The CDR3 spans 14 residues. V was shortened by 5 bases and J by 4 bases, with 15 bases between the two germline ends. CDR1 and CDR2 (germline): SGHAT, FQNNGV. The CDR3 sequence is CASSPVLVGYEQYF. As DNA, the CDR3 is TGTGCCAGCAGCCCGGTTTTAGTAGGTTACGAGCAGTACTTC.

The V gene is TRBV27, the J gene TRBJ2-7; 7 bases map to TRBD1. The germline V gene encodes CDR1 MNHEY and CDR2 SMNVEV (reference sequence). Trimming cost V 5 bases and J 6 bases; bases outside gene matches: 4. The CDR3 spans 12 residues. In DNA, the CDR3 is TGTGCCAGCAGTCGGACAGGTTTCGAGCAGTACTTC. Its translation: CASSRTGFEQYF.

The DNA of the CDR3 is TGTGCCAGCAGCCGTCGTTCGACCGAGACCCAGTACTTC. Its translation: CASSRRSTETQYF. The genes are TRBV11-1 and TRBJ2-5; D call uncertain. The V gene lost 5 bases and the J gene lost 5 bases, with 12 bases spanning the gap. In germline, CDR1 is SGHAT, CDR2 FQDESV (reference sequence). CDR3 length equals 13 residues.

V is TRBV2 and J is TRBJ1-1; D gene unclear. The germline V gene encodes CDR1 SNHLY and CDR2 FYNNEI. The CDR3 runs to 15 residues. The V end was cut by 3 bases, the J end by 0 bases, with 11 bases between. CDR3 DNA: TGTGCCAGCAGTGAGGGCAGGACGATGAACACTGAAGCTTTCTTT. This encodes CASSEGRTMNTEAFF.

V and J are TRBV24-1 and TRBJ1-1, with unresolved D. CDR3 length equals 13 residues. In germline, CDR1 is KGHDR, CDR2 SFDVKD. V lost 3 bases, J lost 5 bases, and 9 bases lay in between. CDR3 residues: CATSDETNTEAFF. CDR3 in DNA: TGTGCCACCAGTGATGAAACGAATACTGAAGCTTTCTTT.

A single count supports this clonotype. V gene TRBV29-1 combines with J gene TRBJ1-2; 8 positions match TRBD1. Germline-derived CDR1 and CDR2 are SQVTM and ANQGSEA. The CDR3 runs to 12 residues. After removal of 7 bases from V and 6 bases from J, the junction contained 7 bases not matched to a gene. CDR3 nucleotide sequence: TGCAGCGCCGGACAGGGTGAGGATGGCTACACCTTC. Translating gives CSAGQGEDGYTF. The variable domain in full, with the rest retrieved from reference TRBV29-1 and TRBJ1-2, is SAVISQKPSRDICQRGTSLTIQCQVDSQVTMMFWYRQQPGQSLTLIATANQGSEATYESGFVIDKFPISRPNLTFSTLTVSNMSPEDSSIYLCSAGQGEDGYTFGSGTRLTVV.

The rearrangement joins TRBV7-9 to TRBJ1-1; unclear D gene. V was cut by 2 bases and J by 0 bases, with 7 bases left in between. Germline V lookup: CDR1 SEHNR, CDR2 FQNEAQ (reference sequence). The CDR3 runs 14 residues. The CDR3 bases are TGTGCCAGCAGCTTAAGTAGACTGAACACTGAAGCTTTCTTT. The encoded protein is CASSLSRLNTEAFF.

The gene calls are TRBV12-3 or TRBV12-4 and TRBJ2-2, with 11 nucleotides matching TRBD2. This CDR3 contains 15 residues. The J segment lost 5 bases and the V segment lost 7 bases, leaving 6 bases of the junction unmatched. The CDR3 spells CASTVGLAETGELFF. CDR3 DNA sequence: TGTGCCAGCACCGTGGGACTAGCGGAAACCGGGGAGCTGTTTTTT.

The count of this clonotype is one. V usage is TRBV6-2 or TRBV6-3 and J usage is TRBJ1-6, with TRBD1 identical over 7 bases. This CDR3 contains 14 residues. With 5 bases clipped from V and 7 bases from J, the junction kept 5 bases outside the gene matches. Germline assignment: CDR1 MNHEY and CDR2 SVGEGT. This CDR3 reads CASSDRTGNSPLHF. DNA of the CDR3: TGTGCCAGCAGTGACAGGACAGGCAATTCACCCCTCCACTTT.

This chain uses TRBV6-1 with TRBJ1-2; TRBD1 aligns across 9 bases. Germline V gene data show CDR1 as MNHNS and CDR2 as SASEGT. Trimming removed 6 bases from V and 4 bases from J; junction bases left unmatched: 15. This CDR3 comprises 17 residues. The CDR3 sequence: CASSTFPSDRGLYGYTF. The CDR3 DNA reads TGTGCCAGCAGCACTTTTCCGTCGGACAGGGGCCTCTATGGCTACACCTTC.

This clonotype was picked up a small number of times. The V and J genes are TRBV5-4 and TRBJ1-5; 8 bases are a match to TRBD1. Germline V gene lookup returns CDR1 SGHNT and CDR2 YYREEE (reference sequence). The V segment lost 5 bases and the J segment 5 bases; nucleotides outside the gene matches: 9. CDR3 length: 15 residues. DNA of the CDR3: TGTGCCAGCAGACCTACAGGGGGAGTTTATCAGCCCCAGCATTTT. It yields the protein CASRPTGGVYQPQHF.

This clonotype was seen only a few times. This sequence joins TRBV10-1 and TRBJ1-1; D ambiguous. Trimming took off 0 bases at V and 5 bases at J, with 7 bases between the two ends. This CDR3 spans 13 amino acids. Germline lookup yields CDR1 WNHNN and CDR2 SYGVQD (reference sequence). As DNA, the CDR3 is TGCGCCAGCAGTGAGTCGTTTGGTACTGAAGCTTTCTTT. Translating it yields CASSESFGTEAFF.

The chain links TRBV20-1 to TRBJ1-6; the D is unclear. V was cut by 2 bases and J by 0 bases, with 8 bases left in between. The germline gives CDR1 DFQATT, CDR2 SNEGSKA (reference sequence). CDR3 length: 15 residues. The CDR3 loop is CSARQTSSYNSPLHF. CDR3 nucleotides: TGCAGTGCTAGACAGACAAGCTCCTATAATTCACCCCTCCACTTT.

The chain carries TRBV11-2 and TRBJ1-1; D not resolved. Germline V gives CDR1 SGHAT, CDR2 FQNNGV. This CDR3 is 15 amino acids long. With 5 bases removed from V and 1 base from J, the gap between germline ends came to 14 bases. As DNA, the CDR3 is TGTGCCAGCAGCCCGATCTGGGGAGAGAACACTGAAGCTTTCTTT. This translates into CASSPIWGENTEAFF.

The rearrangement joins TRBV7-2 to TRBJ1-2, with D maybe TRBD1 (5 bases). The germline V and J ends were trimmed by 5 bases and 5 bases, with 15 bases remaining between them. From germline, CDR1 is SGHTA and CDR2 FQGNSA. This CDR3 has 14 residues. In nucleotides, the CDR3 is TGTGCCAGCAGCGACGGACCGGGGGGATATGGCTACACCTTC. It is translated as CASSDGPGGYGYTF.